This entry describes one T cell receptor (beta chain). Its matching antigen is unknown. This specimen comes from a study of cytomegalovirus exposure and HLA in healthy donors. Study-level findings and limits: A few CMV-associated chains were confirmed in vitro to be specific for CMV antigens. In a later analysis, compared with equally common non-associated chains, HLA-associated beta chains were more expanded.

PCR employed 60 Vbeta and 13 Jbeta primers. Repertoires were generated with immunoSEQ multiplex PCR, while TCRdb's copy carries only in-frame clones and drops some. This table has about 190,000 clones, approximately 88% appearing once. The source of this sequence is a boy younger than 10 in good health and CMV-seronegative. The source material was PBMCs.

The CDR3 protein is CATSREASGSGLETQYF. The CDR3 DNA reads as TGTGCCACCAGCAGAGAGGCTAGCGGGAGTGGGCTGGAGACCCAGTACTTC. The genes are TRBV15 and TRBJ2-5; 10 bases map to TRBD2. There are 17 residues in the CDR3. J gave up 5 bases and V 0 bases, and 9 bases lay outside the gene matches. Germline CDR1 LNHNV, CDR2 YYDKDF (reference sequence).